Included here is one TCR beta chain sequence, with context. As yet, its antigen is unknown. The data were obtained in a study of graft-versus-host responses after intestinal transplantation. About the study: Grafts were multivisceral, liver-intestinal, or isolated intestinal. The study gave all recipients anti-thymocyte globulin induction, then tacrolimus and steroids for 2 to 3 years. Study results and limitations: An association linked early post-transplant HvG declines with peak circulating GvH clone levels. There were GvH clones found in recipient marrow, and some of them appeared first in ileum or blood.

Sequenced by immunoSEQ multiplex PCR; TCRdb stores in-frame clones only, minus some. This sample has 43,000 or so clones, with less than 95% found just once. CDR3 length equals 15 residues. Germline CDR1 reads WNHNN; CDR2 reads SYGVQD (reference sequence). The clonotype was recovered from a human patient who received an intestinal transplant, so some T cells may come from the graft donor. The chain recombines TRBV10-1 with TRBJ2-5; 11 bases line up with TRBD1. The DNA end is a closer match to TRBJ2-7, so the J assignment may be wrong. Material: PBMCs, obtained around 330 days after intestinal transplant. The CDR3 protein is CASSAGTGGPYEQYF. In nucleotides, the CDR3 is TGCGCCAGCAGTGCCGGGACAGGGGGGCCCTACGAGCAGTACTTC.